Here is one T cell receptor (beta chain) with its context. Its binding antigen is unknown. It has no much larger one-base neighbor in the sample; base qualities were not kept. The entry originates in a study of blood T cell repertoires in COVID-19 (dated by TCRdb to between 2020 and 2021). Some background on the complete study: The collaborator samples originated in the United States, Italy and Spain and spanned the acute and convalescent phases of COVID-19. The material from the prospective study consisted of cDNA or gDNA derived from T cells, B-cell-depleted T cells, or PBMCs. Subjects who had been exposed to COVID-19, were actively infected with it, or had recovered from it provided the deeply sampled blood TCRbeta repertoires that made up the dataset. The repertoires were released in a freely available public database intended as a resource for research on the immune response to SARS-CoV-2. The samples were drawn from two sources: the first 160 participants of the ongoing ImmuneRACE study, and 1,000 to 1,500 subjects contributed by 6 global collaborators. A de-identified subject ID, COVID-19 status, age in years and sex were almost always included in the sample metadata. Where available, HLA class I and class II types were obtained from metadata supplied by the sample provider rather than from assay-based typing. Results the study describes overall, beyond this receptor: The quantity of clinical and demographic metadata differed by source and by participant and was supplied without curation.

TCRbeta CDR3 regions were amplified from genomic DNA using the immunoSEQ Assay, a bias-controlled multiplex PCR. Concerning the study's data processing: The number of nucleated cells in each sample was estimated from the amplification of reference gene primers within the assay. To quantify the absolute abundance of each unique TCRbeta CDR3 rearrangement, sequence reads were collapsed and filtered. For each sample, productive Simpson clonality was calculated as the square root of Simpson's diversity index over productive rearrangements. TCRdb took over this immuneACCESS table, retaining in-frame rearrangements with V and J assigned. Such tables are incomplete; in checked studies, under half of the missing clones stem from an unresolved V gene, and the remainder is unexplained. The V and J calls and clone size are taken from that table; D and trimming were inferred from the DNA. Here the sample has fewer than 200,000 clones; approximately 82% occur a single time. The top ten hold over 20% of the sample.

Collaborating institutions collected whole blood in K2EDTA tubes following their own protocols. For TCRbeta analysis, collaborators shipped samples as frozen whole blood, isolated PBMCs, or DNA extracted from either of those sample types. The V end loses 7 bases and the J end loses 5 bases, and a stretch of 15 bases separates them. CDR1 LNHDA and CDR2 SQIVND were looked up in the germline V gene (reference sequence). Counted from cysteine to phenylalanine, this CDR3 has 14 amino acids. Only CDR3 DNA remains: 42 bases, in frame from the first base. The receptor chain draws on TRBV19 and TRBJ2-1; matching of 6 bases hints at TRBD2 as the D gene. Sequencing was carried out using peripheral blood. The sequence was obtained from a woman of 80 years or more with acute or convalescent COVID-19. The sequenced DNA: TGTGCCAGTAAGGAGGGCCTCCTGGACAATGAGCAGTTCTTC. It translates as CASKEGLLDNEQFF.